This T cell receptor (beta chain) was recovered during a study of blood T cell repertoires in COVID-19. About the study: Samples came from the United States, Italy and Spain, spanning acute and convalescent COVID-19.

J lost 4 bases, V lost 0 bases, and 11 bases had no gene match. The CDR3 runs 17 residues. Germline V gene data show CDR1 as SGDLS and CDR2 as YYNGEE. The protocol was immunoSEQ multiplex PCR, while the TCRdb copy is restricted to in-frame clones and leaves out a portion. The sample comprises some 190,000 clones, roughly 85% of which are singletons, and over 2.5% rests with the top ten. Sample: peripheral blood. The chain has TRBV9 and TRBJ1-2; 8 nucleotides align to TRBD1. The source is a man aged 55 to 70 with acute or convalescent COVID-19. This CDR3 is CASSVETRTGSRYGYTF. The CDR3 DNA reads as TGTGCCAGCAGCGTAGAAACCAGGACAGGGTCTCGCTATGGCTACACCTTC.